This entry lists 15 T cell receptor beta chains sequenced from one sample in a study of identical twins. TCRdb used MiXCR to reprocess the 5' RACE reads, holding one entry per CDR3 protein. The data hold fewer than 650,000 distinct CDR3 sequences, with 7.5% to 10% observed a single time. Another study also made use of these data, one on yellow fever vaccine responses in identical twins.

The sequenced material came from PBMCs. These receptors were taken from a woman aged 18-29 years in good health.

There are many counts of this clonotype. The chain uses TRBV7-8 and TRBJ2-1, with 14 bases matching TRBD2. The germline V gene has CDR1 SGHVS and CDR2 FQNEAQ. The trim removed 4 bases at V and 7 bases at J, leaving 12 bases unmatched. The CDR3 runs to 18 residues. The CDR3 is CASSSSGMGLAGVNEQFF. The DNA for the CDR3 is TGTGCCAGCAGCTCCTCCGGCATGGGACTAGCGGGAGTGAATGAGCAGTTCTTC.

This clonotype has more than one count but fewer than ten. The chain joins TRBV6-2 or TRBV6-3 to TRBJ2-7, with D possibly called TRBD1 or TRBD2 (5 bases each). V gave up 0 bases and J gave up 0 bases, with 12 bases separating them. This CDR3 comprises 16 residues. Germline V gene data show CDR1 as MNHEY and CDR2 as SVGEGT. The CDR3 nucleotides are TGTGCCAGCAGTTACTCGAGGGACGTCCTCTCCTACGAGCAGTACTTC. As protein: CASSYSRDVLSYEQYF.

This clonotype has more than one count but fewer than ten. The J gene is TRBJ2-7, the V gene TRBV7-9; D is possibly TRBD1 (6 bases). The CDR3 covers 15 residues. V gave up 2 bases and J gave up 7 bases, with 18 bases separating them. The germline V gene has CDR1 SEHNR and CDR2 FQNEAQ (reference sequence). CDR3 in DNA: TGTGCCAGCAGCTTATTCACAGGCTATCAGGGGGAGCAGTACTTC. Translating gives CASSLFTGYQGEQYF.

The CDR3 sequence: CASSSQSGTGGLGELFF. The CDR3 coding sequence is TGTGCCAGCAGCTCCCAATCCGGGACAGGGGGCTTAGGGGAGCTGTTTTTT. This chain links TRBV11-2 with TRBJ2-2, with 12 bases lining up with TRBD1. CDR3 length: 17 amino acids. Trimming cost V 4 bases and J 8 bases; bases outside gene matches: 11. CDR1 is SGHAT and CDR2 is FQNNGV in the germline V gene.

This chain uses TRBV10-3 with TRBJ1-2, with 8 bases identical to TRBD1. Germline values: CDR1 ENHRY, CDR2 SYGVKD. Trimming removed 5 bases from V and 2 bases from J; junction bases left unmatched: 4. CDR3 length equals 14 residues. The CDR3 region is CAISRQGSNYGYTF. In nucleotides, the CDR3 is TGTGCCATCAGTAGACAGGGGTCAAACTATGGCTACACCTTC.

This clonotype was seen more than once but under ten times. The chain uses TRBV6-2 or TRBV6-3 and TRBJ2-2; D is perhaps TRBD1 (5 bases). This CDR3 has 14 amino acids. Trimming pared 6 bases from V and 6 bases from J, leaving 14 bases between. Germline V gene data show CDR1 as MNHEY and CDR2 as SVGEGT. The CDR3 loop is CASSLTVKPGELFF. In DNA, the CDR3 is TGTGCCAGCAGCCTGACAGTGAAGCCCGGGGAGCTGTTTTTT.

This clonotype has only a few counts. In DNA, the CDR3 is TGTGCCAGTAGTATAGAAAGGGGTCGGAATGAGCAGTTCTTC. This gives the protein CASSIERGRNEQFF. This chain joins TRBV19 and TRBJ2-1, with a tentative D call TRBD1 (5 bases). Germline lookup yields CDR1 LNHDA and CDR2 SQIVND (reference sequence). Trimming cost V 0 bases and J 7 bases, with 10 bases left between them. The CDR3 consists of 14 residues. Looking up the rest from reference TRBV19 and TRBJ2-1 gives the full variable domain: DGGITQSPKYLFRKEGQNVTLSCEQNLNHDAMYWYRQDPGQGLRLIYYSQIVNDFQKGDIAEGYSVSREKKESFPLTVTSAQKNPTAFYLCASSIERGRNEQFFGPGTRLTVL.

The genes are TRBV12-3 or TRBV12-4 and TRBJ2-2; 9 bases fit TRBD2. The length of the CDR3 is 16 residues. The trim removed 5 bases at V and 2 bases at J, leaving 6 bases unmatched. In DNA form, the CDR3 reads TGTGCCAGCAGTCTCAGCGGGGGGATAAACACCGGGGAGCTGTTTTTT. It translates to CASSLSGGINTGELFF.

J is TRBJ2-2 and V is TRBV3-1; D not certain. Trimming took 0 bases from V and 0 from J, leaving 8 bases between them. This CDR3 contains 16 residues. From germline, CDR1 is LGHDT and CDR2 YNNKEL (reference sequence). The CDR3 bases are TGTGCCAGCAGCCAAGAGGTAGCTTCGAACACCGGGGAGCTGTTTTTT. Its protein is CASSQEVASNTGELFF.

The J gene is TRBJ2-1, the V gene TRBV18; D is unresolved. Germline values: CDR1 KGHSH, CDR2 LQKENI. CDR3 length equals 15 residues. V lost 3 bases and J 0 bases, leaving 9 bases between the germline ends. The CDR3 loop reads CASSPLLGSYNEQFF. The CDR3, as DNA: TGTGCCAGCTCACCTCTTCTTGGCTCCTACAATGAGCAGTTCTTC.

The V call is TRBV4-2, the J call TRBJ2-4, with 8 positions matching TRBD2. The CDR3 has 15 residues. Trimming cost V 4 bases and J 10 bases; bases outside gene matches: 12. CDR1 and CDR2 (germline): LGHNA, YNFKEQ. The CDR3 loop is CASSRETGGVAIQYF. The CDR3 coding sequence is TGTGCCAGCAGCCGTGAAACCGGGGGGGTTGCAATTCAGTACTTC.

This clonotype was observed many times. J is TRBJ2-2 and V is TRBV15; TRBD1 is a possible D gene (6 bases). The CDR3 runs 14 residues. V lost 0 bases and J 7 bases, leaving 9 bases between the germline ends. Germline V lookup: CDR1 LNHNV, CDR2 YYDKDF (reference sequence). The CDR3 loop is CATSRDWDIGELFF. The CDR3 DNA reads as TGTGCCACCAGCAGAGATTGGGACATCGGGGAGCTGTTTTTT. The full variable domain, its missing parts supplied by reference TRBV15 and TRBJ2-2, is DAMVIQNPRYQVTQFGKPVTLSCSQTLNHNVMYWYQQKSSQAPKLLFHYYDKDFNNEADTPDNFQSRRPNTSFCFLDIRSPGLGDTAMYLCATSRDWDIGELFFGEGSRLTVL.

A few counts support this clonotype. The rearrangement links TRBV20-1 to TRBJ1-2; 7 bases fit TRBD1. Germline loops: CDR1 DFQATT, CDR2 SNEGSKA (reference sequence). The CDR3 has 13 amino acids. The ends lost 1 base at V and 8 bases at J; junction bases unmatched: 7. The CDR3 DNA follows: TGCAGTGCTAGAGCGACAGGGACCTCGGGCTACACCTTC. This encodes CSARATGTSGYTF.

The CDR3 spells CASSQGFGHQAYEQYF. The CDR3 coding sequence is TGTGCCAGCAGCCAAGGTTTCGGACATCAAGCCTACGAGCAGTACTTC. V gene TRBV3-1 combines with J gene TRBJ2-7, with D perhaps TRBD1 (5 bases). Trimming took off 1 base at V and 2 bases at J, with 15 bases between the two ends. The V gene's germline CDR1 is LGHDT and CDR2 YNNKEL (reference sequence). CDR3 size: 16 residues.

The rearrangement links TRBV4-1 to TRBJ2-2, with TRBD2 matching over 7 bases. The germline V gene encodes CDR1 MGHRA and CDR2 YSYEKL. This CDR3 contains 15 residues. The trim removed 3 bases at V and 5 bases at J, leaving 6 bases unmatched. The CDR3 DNA reads as TGCGCCAGCAGCCACGCTAGCGGTACAACCGGGGAGCTGTTTTTT. Protein: CASSHASGTTGELFF.